Each of the 14 T cell receptor beta chains below was sequenced from the same sample in a study of blood T cell repertoires in COVID-19. The data were produced by immunoSEQ multiplex PCR, yet TCRdb's version contains in-frame clones alone and is incomplete. The sample lists fewer than 450,000 clones, 88% occurring once. The sequencing input was PBMCs or T cells enriched from blood (not recorded which). The source is a woman in her thirties or forties with acute COVID-19.

The chain recombines TRBV11-3 with TRBJ2-7; 9 bases line up with TRBD1. The V gene's germline CDR1 is SGHNT and CDR2 YENEEA. The CDR3 runs 14 residues. Trimming cost V 4 bases and J 5 bases; bases outside gene matches: 6. CDR3 loop: CASSSGQGGNEQYF. DNA for the CDR3: TGTGCCAGCAGCTCGGGACAGGGAGGCAACGAGCAGTACTTC. The full variable domain, with the rest looked up from reference TRBV11-3 and TRBJ2-7, is EAGVVQSPRYKIIEKKQPVAFWCNPISGHNTLYWYLQNLGQGPELLIRYENEEAVDDSQLPKDRFSAERLKGVDSTLKIQPAELGDSAVYLCASSSGQGGNEQYFGPGTRLTVT.

The chain carries TRBV6-5 and TRBJ1-1; D call uncertain. V lost 5 bases, J lost 5 bases, and 15 bases lay in between. The CDR3 has 14 residues. Germline loops: CDR1 MNHEY, CDR2 SVGAGI. This chain's CDR3 is CASSTIGSRTEAFF. The DNA of the CDR3 is TGTGCCAGCAGTACGATAGGGAGTAGGACTGAAGCTTTCTTT.

Written as DNA, the CDR3 is TGTGCCAGCAGTGTATCCGATCAGGGGAGCGAAAAACTGTTTTTT. This sequence encodes CASSVSDQGSEKLFF. The V and J genes are TRBV5-4 and TRBJ1-4, with D possibly TRBD1 on 6 matching bases. This CDR3 is 15 amino acids long. V lost 5 bases and J 8 bases, leaving 19 bases between the germline ends. The V gene's germline CDR1 is SGHNT and CDR2 YYREEE (reference sequence).

The V and J genes are TRBV10-3 and TRBJ1-2; D is perhaps TRBD1 (5 bases). In germline, CDR1 is ENHRY, CDR2 SYGVKD. This CDR3 has 14 amino acids. Trimming took 3 bases from V and 6 from J, leaving 14 bases between them. The CDR3 DNA follows: TGTGCCATCAGTGAAAGTGAGGACATCCATGGCTACACCTTC. Protein sequence: CAISESEDIHGYTF.

The chain recombines TRBV29-1 with TRBJ2-3; the D gene is possibly TRBD1 (6 bases). V was cut by 6 bases and J by 0 bases, with 16 bases left in between. Germline CDR1 reads SQVTM; CDR2 reads ANQGSEA. There are 15 residues in the CDR3. The CDR3 reads CSVVGNRVSTDTQYF. CDR3 bases: TGCAGCGTGGTGGGAAACAGGGTTAGCACAGATACGCAGTATTTT.

V usage is TRBV12-3 or TRBV12-4 and J usage is TRBJ1-1; 7 bases are shared with TRBD1. This CDR3 comprises 13 residues. Trimming took 6 bases from V and 5 from J; bases not matched to a gene: 6. The CDR3 loop reads CASRPGGRTEAFF. The CDR3 DNA reads TGTGCCAGCAGGCCAGGGGGGCGAACTGAAGCTTTCTTT.

The rearrangement links TRBV19 to TRBJ1-5, with TRBD1 matching 8 bases. This CDR3 is built from 14 residues. V was pared by 11 bases and J by 5 bases, with 11 bases of the junction left unmatched. Germline lookup yields CDR1 LNHDA and CDR2 SQIVND (reference sequence). The CDR3 spells CAAGDRGDYQPQHF. The DNA of the CDR3 is TGTGCCGCTGGAGACAGGGGTGATTATCAGCCCCAGCATTTT.

This chain uses TRBV11-2 with TRBJ1-2; D call uncertain. The CDR3 is made up of 13 amino acids. Deletions cut 5 bases from V and 2 bases from J, with 9 bases between. The germline gives CDR1 SGHAT, CDR2 FQNNGV. The CDR3 DNA reads TGTGCCAGCAGCCCCGACTTAAACTATGGCTACACCTTC. It is translated as CASSPDLNYGYTF.

The chain recombines TRBV7-8 with TRBJ1-4; D is uncertain. Germline V CDR1 and CDR2: SGHVS, FQNEAQ. V gave up 0 bases and J gave up 7 bases, with 6 bases separating them. The length of the CDR3 is 13 residues. The CDR3 nucleotides read TGTGCCAGCAGCTTAGCGGAGACTGAAAAACTGTTTTTT. As protein: CASSLAETEKLFF. The variable domain in full, with the rest retrieved from reference TRBV7-8 and TRBJ1-4, is GAGVSQSPRYKVAKRGQDVALRCDPISGHVSLFWYQQALGQGPEFLTYFQNEAQLDKSGLPSDRFFAERPEGSVSTLKIQRTQQEDSAVYLCASSLAETEKLFFGSGTQLSVL.

This clone was observed a single time. V and J are TRBV9 and TRBJ1-6; no firm D call. V lost 0 bases and J 9 bases, leaving 10 bases between the germline ends. The CDR3 spans 14 residues. Germline-derived CDR1 and CDR2 are SGDLS and YYNGEE. CDR3 amino acids: CASSVGGSFSPLHF. The CDR3 nucleotides are TGTGCCAGCAGCGTAGGAGGCAGTTTTTCACCCCTCCACTTT.

The rearrangement uses TRBV12-5 and TRBJ2-2; maybe TRBD1 (6 bases). Per germline, CDR1 LGHNT and CDR2 FRNRAP. V was trimmed by 1 base and J by 0 bases, leaving 9 bases between them. CDR3 length: 16 amino acids. The CDR3 sequence is CASGLGGGSNTGELFF. In DNA, the CDR3 is TGTGCTAGTGGTTTGGGAGGGGGATCGAACACCGGGGAGCTGTTTTTT.

The V gene is TRBV5-5, the J gene TRBJ2-1, with a weak D call TRBD2 (6 bases). Germline V gene data show CDR1 as SGHKS and CDR2 as YYEKEE (reference sequence). The length of the CDR3 is 15 residues. Trimming shortened V by 0 bases and J by 8 bases, and 15 bases separated the two germline ends. This CDR3 is CASSLVGGLGDEQFF. The CDR3 DNA sequence: TGTGCCAGCAGCTTGGTGGGGGGACTGGGCGATGAGCAGTTCTTC.

V is TRBV7-9 and J is TRBJ1-1; the D is unclear. This CDR3 is built from 12 residues. CDR1 SEHNR and CDR2 FQNEAQ come from the germline V gene (reference sequence). Between the trimmed V and J ends, which lost 6 bases and 9 bases, there was a span of 14 bases. The CDR3 region is CASSHNGGQAFF. The CDR3 nucleotides are TGTGCCAGCAGTCACAACGGCGGCCAAGCTTTCTTT.

V gene TRBV5-1 combines with J gene TRBJ1-1, with a weak D call TRBD1 (5 bases). This CDR3 is 16 amino acids long. The V and J ends lost 3 bases and 2 bases respectively, with 17 bases between them. Germline V gene lookup returns CDR1 SGHRS and CDR2 YFSETQ. The CDR3 here is CASSSMPGQANTEAFF. DNA of the CDR3: TGCGCCAGCAGCTCGATGCCTGGACAAGCAAACACTGAAGCTTTCTTT.